Listed here are 4 T cell receptor beta chains from one sample, sequenced in a study of molecular identifiers for immune sequencing clone quantification (dated by TCRdb to between 2018 and 2020). The library was produced with PCR. Sequencing relied on an Illumina HiSeq 4000. In-frame beta chains were kept once TCRdb had trimmed the public reads at Q25 with fastp and called clones with MiXCR. Identical CDR3 protein sequences are pooled into one entry, listed with their most common genes and DNA. Here the sample has over 600,000 distinct CDR3 sequences; approximately 20% occur a single time. The top ten hold roughly 0.83% of the sample. Sequenced: naive CD8+ T cells from blood, with Jurkat cell RNA spiked in. Per the publication, the cell subset or site label means: FACS-sorted CD8+CD4-CCR7+CD45RA+ naive T cells. The receptors derive from a human donor in good health. Some libraries in this study had Jurkat cell RNA spiked in.

The genes are TRBV2 and TRBJ2-7, with 7 bases lining up with TRBD1. Germline assignment: CDR1 SNHLY and CDR2 FYNNEI. The CDR3 totals 13 residues. V trimming: 9 bases; J trimming: 2 bases; junction bases outside the gene matches: 7. The CDR3: CARQRDSTYEQYF. In DNA form, the CDR3 reads TGTGCCAGACAACGGGACAGTACCTACGAGCAGTACTTC.

As for this clonotype: At one end, the junction sequence differs from germline, possibly due to a read error. The rearrangement uses TRBV24-1 and TRBJ2-5, with TRBD2 matching over 9 bases. The CDR3 is 16 residues long. From germline, CDR1 is KGHDR and CDR2 SFDVKD. The CDR3 region is CATSDFGGRAEETLYF. For the CDR3, the DNA is TGTGCCACCAGTGATTTTGGCGGGAGGGCCGAAGAGACCCTGTACTTC.

This clonotype was observed a handful of times. The gene calls are TRBV6-1 and TRBJ2-7, with D tentatively TRBD2 (5 bases). V was trimmed by 3 bases and J by 2 bases, leaving 8 bases between them. The V gene's germline CDR1 is MNHNS and CDR2 SASEGT. This CDR3 has 13 residues. The CDR3 sequence: CASSEGVPYEQYF. In DNA form, the CDR3 reads TGTGCCAGCAGTGAGGGAGTTCCCTACGAGCAGTACTTC.

In regard to this clonotype: A much larger clone differs by one base, so this may be a read error. The CDR3 loop reads CASSWRGTGEPFF. For the CDR3, the DNA is TGTGCCAGCAGCTGGAGGGGTACCGGGGAGCCGTTTTTT. This chain uses TRBV5-3 with TRBJ2-2; D might be TRBD2 (6 bases). TRBV5-3 is given ORF status, its function remaining uncertain. CDR3 length: 13 amino acids.